The TCR beta chain described here comes from a study of T cells in Graves' hyperthyroidism and ophthalmopathy. This clonotype showed up many times. With 7 bases removed from V and 1 base from J, the gap between germline ends came to 8 bases. CDR1 is SNHLY, CDR2 FYNNEI, per germline. This CDR3 has 13 residues. Researchers took RNA transcripts and amplified the TCR beta CDR3 regions from them. RT-PCR in the first round (using the HTBI primer set) targeted the TCR CDR3. MiXCR was run by TCRdb on the multiplex PCR reads, yielding one entry per CDR3 protein. The data show approximately 720,000 distinct CDR3 sequences, approximately 19% seen once. The study excluded patients with uncontrolled infection, other autoimmune disease, pregnancy or lactation.

The clonotype was recovered from a woman between 45 and 65 years old with Graves' hyperthyroidism that later progressed to Graves' ophthalmopathy. This chain joins TRBV2 and TRBJ2-1; maybe TRBD2 (6 bases). The sample comprised blood. The CDR3 reads CASMLASYNEQFF. The CDR3 nucleotides are TGTGCCAGCATGCTAGCGTCCTACAATGAGCAGTTCTTC.